The TCR beta chain described here comes from a study of a mutant IDH1 vaccine in newly diagnosed glioma (dated by TCRdb to 2020 to 2023). Concerning the study at large: Of the 30 or so patients who were treated, 62.5% were male and approximately 38% were female, and the mean age was around 43 years. Prior to enrollment, patients had been given standard therapy consisting of radiotherapy alone, temozolomide alone, or radiochemotherapy with temozolomide, with the combination given to most patients. Peripheral blood samples were drawn at six visits, namely V03 (baseline), V05, V07, V10, V12 and V13. For exploratory analyses, about two dozen treated patients had longitudinal TCRB deep sequencing done wherever samples were available. Overall study results and their limits: The authors noted that analyses of patient blood samples could not be reproduced because of sample limitations. No apparent relationship was observed between pseudoprogression and alterations in the top peripheral T cell clonotypes detected by TCRB sequencing. Selection of PBMC samples for TCRB deep sequencing was based on availability. Immune responses induced by the vaccine were seen in around 93% of patients across multiple MHC alleles.

In the case of this clone: What this receptor recognizes is not known. No base quality information exists; no much larger clone differs at one position.

The sample's time point label, in plain terms: baseline, week 1 (first vaccination visit). The sample's treatment or condition label is to be understood as: pre-vaccination baseline after standard-of-care therapy. Newly diagnosed WHO grade 3 or 4 IDH1-mutant astrocytomas showing loss of nuclear ATRX were present in the donors. The samples were drawn from NOA16, a multicentre, single-arm, open-label phase I trial in Germany that tested a mutant IDH1 peptide vaccine in humans for the first time. Visit V03 blood draws served as the baseline sample for immunogenicity testing. The DNeasy Blood and Tissue Kit was used to extract genomic DNA from EDTA blood for TCRB sequencing. Library creation used the immunoSEQ multiplex PCR assay. Following the manufacturer's protocol, the hsTCRB Kit was used to amplify rearranged TCR beta chain sequences. An Illumina MiSeq was used to sequence the TCRB libraries. The authors' analysis ran thus. Demultiplexing, trimming and gene mapping were performed with the kit vendor's proprietary platform. Sourced from immuneACCESS, this table was stored by TCRdb with only in-frame sequences that have V and J called. A share of the clones is absent; for the studies checked, an unresolved V gene accounts for under half, and the remainder has no known explanation. The D gene and trimming were derived from the DNA, and the V and J assignments and clone size from that table. This sample has about 88,000 clones in its table, and approximately 80% of those were observed once. The biggest ten clones account for about 5.1% of the sample.

Specimen: PBMCs, collected from a glioma patient treated with radiotherapy, temozolomide or both. This receptor was obtained from a man aged 40-49 years with glioma. Some clones in this sample may be carry-over from other donors' samples.

The DNA reads TGCGCCAGCAGCTTGGAGGCGGCGGGGAATTCACCCCTCCACTTT. Protein translation: CASSLEAAGNSPLHF. This sequence uses TRBV5-1 and TRBJ1-6, with no confidently assigned D gene. Reading from cysteine to phenylalanine, the CDR3 counts 15 amino acids. The CDR3 DNA has 45 bases and is translated from base 1. For CDR1 and CDR2, the germline V gene lists SGHRS and YFSETQ. The trim is 0 bases for V and 7 bases for J, with a gap of 11 bases between the germline ends.